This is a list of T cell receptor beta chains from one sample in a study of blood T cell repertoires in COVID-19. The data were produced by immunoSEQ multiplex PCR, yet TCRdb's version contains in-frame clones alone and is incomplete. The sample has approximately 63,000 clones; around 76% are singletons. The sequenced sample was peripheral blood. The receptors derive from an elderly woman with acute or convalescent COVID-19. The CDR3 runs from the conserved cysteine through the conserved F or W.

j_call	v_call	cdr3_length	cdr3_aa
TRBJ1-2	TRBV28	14	CASLGTGANYGYTF
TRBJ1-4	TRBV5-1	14	CASSLGRPDEKLFF
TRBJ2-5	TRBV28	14	CASSAWTGQETQYF
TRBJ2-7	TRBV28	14	CASNRLAGNYEQYF
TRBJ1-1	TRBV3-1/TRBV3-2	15	CASSQYSGQNTEAFF
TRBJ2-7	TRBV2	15	CASILNRLASYEQYF
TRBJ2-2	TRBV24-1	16	CATSDVGGGNTGELFF
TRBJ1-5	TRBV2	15	CASSGWTRNNQPQHF
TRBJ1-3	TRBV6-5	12	CASKPTGNTIYF
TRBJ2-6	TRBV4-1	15	CASSQDGSGANVLTF
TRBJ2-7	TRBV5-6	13	CASSLLADYEQYF
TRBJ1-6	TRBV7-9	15	CASSLGGSYNSPLHF
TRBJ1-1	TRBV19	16	CASSIDQWQPNTEAFF
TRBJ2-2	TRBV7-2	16	CASSLVGSRRPGELFF
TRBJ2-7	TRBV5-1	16	CASSAPETSGNYEQYF
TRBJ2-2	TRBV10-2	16	CASSESRTSNLGELFF
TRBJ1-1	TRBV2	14	CASLRQASNTEAFF
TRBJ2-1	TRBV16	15	CASSHTSGTYNEQFF
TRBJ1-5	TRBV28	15	CASSSRRGVNQPQHF
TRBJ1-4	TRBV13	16	CASSLGLLQGNEKLFF
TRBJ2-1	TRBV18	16	CASSPPGLAPYNEQFF
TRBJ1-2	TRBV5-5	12	CASLTRQGGYTF
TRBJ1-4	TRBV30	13	CAWSDRALEKLFF
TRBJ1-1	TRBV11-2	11	CASSLPGEAFF